This T cell receptor beta chain is from a study of blood T cell repertoires in COVID-19. In the study overall: Sample material is recorded as cDNA or gDNA derived from T cells, B-cell-depleted T cells, or PBMCs.

Using immunoSEQ multiplex PCR, the repertoire was profiled, and TCRdb retains in-frame clones only, with some absent. There are 100,000 to 150,000 clones in the sample; about four fifths occur only once, and approximately 16% lies in the top ten. The CDR3 is made up of 15 amino acids. V was pared by 4 bases and J by 2 bases, with 6 bases of the junction left unmatched. Germline CDR1 MDHEN, CDR2 SYDVKM. Only a few counts were recorded for this clone. The V gene is TRBV28, the J gene TRBJ1-1, with 8 bases that match TRBD1. This receptor was taken from a woman aged 50 to 60 with acute or convalescent COVID-19. The material sequenced was peripheral blood. CDR3 in amino acids: CASSSPGQANTEAFF. CDR3 coding DNA: TGTGCCAGCAGTTCGCCGGGACAGGCCAACACTGAAGCTTTCTTT.